The 25 T cell receptor beta chains in this list originate from one sample, sequenced in a study of cytomegalovirus exposure and HLA in healthy donors. Method: immunoSEQ multiplex PCR; TCRdb's copy keeps in-frame clones and lacks some. The sample includes more than 45,000 clones, 85% to 90% seen only once; the top ten take 15%. Sample: PBMCs. The receptors were gathered from a woman in her late teens or twenties in good health and CMV-seronegative.

The chain couples TRBV27 to TRBJ2-1, with TRBD1 matching over 8 bases. Losses at the gene ends were 6 bases for V and 3 bases for J; bases not matched to a gene: 7. The CDR3 is 15 residues long. Germline V CDR1 and CDR2: MNHEY, SMNVEV (reference sequence). The DNA of the CDR3 is TGTGCCAGCAGCAGGACAGGGTTACGCTACAATGAGCAGTTCTTC. It codes for CASSRTGLRYNEQFF.

V gene TRBV28 combines with J gene TRBJ1-3; weak D call: TRBD1 (6 bases). V lost 5 bases to trimming and J lost 8 bases, with 13 bases between them. Germline V gene lookup returns CDR1 MDHEN and CDR2 SYDVKM. This CDR3 spans 13 amino acids. As DNA, the CDR3 is TGTGCCAGCAGTCCCCCAAGACAGGACACCATATATTTT. Translating gives CASSPPRQDTIYF. Full variable domain (remainder filled in from reference TRBV28 and TRBJ1-3): DVKVTQSSRYLVKRTGEKVFLECVQDMDHENMFWYRQDPGLGLRLIYFSYDVKMKEKGDIPEGYSVSREKKERFSLILESASTNQTSMYLCASSPPRQDTIYFGEGSWLTVV.

The rearrangement joins TRBV6-5 to TRBJ2-7, with 10 bases matching TRBD2. Germline V gives CDR1 MNHEY, CDR2 SVGAGI. Unmatched junction bases numbered 4, after V lost 10 bases and J lost 4 bases. This CDR3 is built from 12 residues. DNA of the CDR3: TGTGCCACCCGGACTAGCGGTTACGAGCAGTACTTC. This codes for CATRTSGYEQYF.

The chain links TRBV10-3 to TRBJ2-2; TRBD2 agrees at 7 bases. Trimming at V came to 2 bases and at J to 4 bases, leaving 7 bases not matched to a gene. The CDR3 extends over 16 amino acids. Germline CDR1 reads ENHRY; CDR2 reads SYGVKD. CDR3 protein: CAISEPISGVTGELFF. DNA of the CDR3: TGTGCCATCAGTGAGCCCATCAGCGGGGTCACCGGGGAGCTGTTTTTT.

The chain uses TRBV27 and TRBJ1-1, with D perhaps TRBD1 (6 bases). V was shortened by 5 bases and J by 1 base, with 17 bases between the two germline ends. The germline V gene encodes CDR1 MNHEY and CDR2 SMNVEV (reference sequence). There are 16 residues in the CDR3. CDR3 loop: CASSPMMGQKNTEAFF. The CDR3 nucleotides read TGTGCCAGCAGTCCTATGATGGGACAAAAGAACACTGAAGCTTTCTTT.

This clone was recorded once. This rearrangement joins TRBV7-3 to TRBJ2-3; 12 nucleotides line up with TRBD2. CDR1 and CDR2 from the germline V gene are SGHTA and FQGTGA. The V segment lost 2 bases and the J segment 2 bases; nucleotides outside the gene matches: 5. The CDR3 runs to 17 residues. The DNA of the CDR3 is TGTGCCAGCAGCTTACTTACTAGCGGGGGGTACACAGATACGCAGTATTTT. Protein: CASSLLTSGGYTDTQYF.

This chain links TRBV27 with TRBJ2-7, with TRBD1 identical over 8 bases. J was trimmed by 6 bases and V by 5 bases; bases with no gene match: 12. The CDR3 consists of 15 residues. CDR1 is MNHEY and CDR2 is SMNVEV in the germline V gene (reference sequence). CDR3 sequence reads: CASSGSGQGYGEQYF. The CDR3 nucleotides are TGTGCCAGCAGTGGCTCAGGACAGGGTTACGGCGAGCAGTACTTC.

The rearrangement uses TRBV19 and TRBJ2-7, with 7 nucleotides matching TRBD1. V gave up 2 bases and J gave up 2 bases; unmatched junction bases: 6. Germline-derived CDR1 and CDR2 are LNHDA and SQIVND (reference sequence). The CDR3 loop spans 15 amino acids. CDR3 protein: CASSIRGTETYEQYF. The CDR3, as DNA: TGTGCCAGTAGTATAAGAGGGACAGAGACCTACGAGCAGTACTTC.

The chain links TRBV2 to TRBJ1-5; 7 bases are shared with TRBD1. The ends lost 5 bases at V and 2 bases at J; junction bases unmatched: 12. This CDR3 has 17 residues. Germline CDR1 reads SNHLY; CDR2 reads FYNNEI. The CDR3 protein is CASSPQQGTGGNQPQHF. In DNA form, the CDR3 reads TGTGCCAGCAGTCCTCAACAGGGGACGGGCGGCAATCAGCCCCAGCATTTT.

The J gene is TRBJ1-1, the V gene TRBV18; 8 positions agree with TRBD1. This CDR3 is built from 13 residues. Germline CDR1 reads KGHSH; CDR2 reads LQKENI. V was pared by 2 bases and J by 8 bases, with 4 bases of the junction left unmatched. The CDR3 region has the DNA TGTGCCAGCTCACCAACGGACAGGGCCGAAGCTTTCTTT. Protein sequence: CASSPTDRAEAFF.

The chain has TRBV5-4 and TRBJ1-2; D ambiguous. Germline V gene lookup returns CDR1 SGHNT and CDR2 YYREEE (reference sequence). The CDR3 covers 14 residues. V was pared by 5 bases and J by 6 bases, with 17 bases between. In DNA, the CDR3 is TGTGCCAGCAGTTCAATAGACATGACTAATGGCTACACCTTC. Its translation: CASSSIDMTNGYTF.

J is TRBJ2-7 and V is TRBV2, with TRBD1 identical over 8 bases. V lost 9 bases, J lost 2 bases, and 3 bases stayed unmatched. This CDR3 has 12 residues. CDR1 SNHLY and CDR2 FYNNEI come from the germline V gene. CDR3 amino acids: CASRQGPYEQYF. Written as DNA, the CDR3 is TGTGCCAGTCGACAGGGGCCCTACGAGCAGTACTTC.

The V call is TRBV13, the J call TRBJ2-5, with 11 bases identical to TRBD1. Trimming removed 3 bases from V and 9 bases from J; junction bases left unmatched: 3. CDR1 PRHDT and CDR2 FYEKMQ come from the germline V gene (reference sequence). The CDR3 spans 13 residues. This chain's CDR3 is CASSFRDRGAQYF. In DNA, the CDR3 is TGTGCCAGCAGCTTTCGGGACAGGGGGGCCCAGTACTTC.

The rearrangement joins TRBV7-9 to TRBJ2-3; no definite D call. The germline CDR1 and CDR2 sequences are SEHNR and FQNEAQ (reference sequence). The CDR3 consists of 13 residues. Trimming left V 5 bases short and J 4 bases short, with 10 bases between. The CDR3 coding sequence is TGTGCCAGCAGCCCCGAGGCCTCAGATACGCAGTATTTT. Protein product: CASSPEASDTQYF.

The chain uses TRBV9 and TRBJ2-3, with TRBD2 matching 8 bases. The CDR3 has 15 residues. J gave up 4 bases and V 1 base, and 5 bases lay outside the gene matches. CDR1 and CDR2 (germline): SGDLS, YYNGEE. CDR3 in amino acids: CASSVQAGVADTQYF. CDR3 bases: TGTGCCAGCAGCGTACAAGCGGGAGTCGCAGATACGCAGTATTTT. The variable domain in full, with the rest retrieved from reference TRBV9 and TRBJ2-3, is DSGVTQTPKHLITATGQRVTLRCSPRSGDLSVYWYQQSLDQGLQFLIQYYNGEERAKGNILERFSAQQFPDLHSELNLSSLELGDSALYFCASSVQAGVADTQYFGPGTRLTVL.

The chain employs TRBV30 and TRBJ2-1, with 7 bases aligning to TRBD2. V trimming: 6 bases; J trimming: 0 bases; junction bases outside the gene matches: 8. This CDR3 has 15 amino acids. Germline V CDR1 and CDR2: GTSNPN, SVGIG (reference sequence). This CDR3 is CACILGGSSYNEQFF. The CDR3 DNA follows: TGTGCCTGTATTCTTGGCGGGAGCTCCTACAATGAGCAGTTCTTC.

The chain couples TRBV9 to TRBJ1-4; D possibly corresponds to TRBD1 (6 bases). From germline, CDR1 is SGDLS and CDR2 YYNGEE. V was pared by 0 bases and J by 7 bases, with 16 bases between. The CDR3 runs 16 residues. The CDR3, as DNA: TGTGCCAGCAGCGTAGGGTTAAGTACAGGGATTGAAAAACTGTTTTTT. Protein: CASSVGLSTGIEKLFF.

This clone is termed medium-sized (0.01 to 0.1%). V gene TRBV2 combines with J gene TRBJ2-5, with 14 bases matching TRBD2. Trimming removed 6 bases from V and 1 base from J; junction bases left unmatched: 4. The CDR3 totals 16 residues. Germline V gives CDR1 SNHLY, CDR2 FYNNEI. CDR3 bases: TGTGCCAGCAGAAGGACTAGCGGGGGGCTCCAAGAGACCCAGTACTTC. Protein: CASRRTSGGLQETQYF.

This chain uses TRBV5-1 with TRBJ2-1, with 11 bases fitting TRBD1. Per the germline V gene, CDR1 is SGHRS and CDR2 is YFSETQ. Trimming removed 6 bases from V and 7 bases from J; junction bases left unmatched: 9. The CDR3 has 15 residues. CDR3 in amino acids: CASTTTGQGVNEQFF. In nucleotides, the CDR3 is TGCGCCAGCACGACTACGGGACAGGGGGTGAATGAGCAGTTCTTC. Drawing the rest from reference TRBV5-1 and TRBJ2-1, the complete variable domain is KAGVTQTPRYLIKTRGQQVTLSCSPISGHRSVSWYQQTPGQGLQFLFEYFSETQRNKGNFPGRFSGRQFSNSRSEMNVSTLELGDSALYLCASTTTGQGVNEQFFGPGTRLTVL.

The chain employs TRBV4-1 and TRBJ2-1; 8 nucleotides line up with TRBD2. V dropped 3 bases and J dropped 8; count of bases not matched to a gene: 12. The CDR3 extends over 16 amino acids. Germline V gene data show CDR1 as MGHRA and CDR2 as YSYEKL. The CDR3 region has the DNA TGCGCCAGCAGCCACTCAGGGTACGGGGGGGCCGATGAGCAGTTCTTC. Protein sequence: CASSHSGYGGADEQFF.

This chain uses TRBV5-1 with TRBJ2-5, with 10 bases fitting TRBD1. This CDR3 spans 15 amino acids. V lost 2 bases, J lost 4 bases, and 5 bases stayed unmatched. Germline V lookup: CDR1 SGHRS, CDR2 YFSETQ. Here the CDR3 reads CASSLQDRGRETQYF. DNA for the CDR3: TGCGCCAGCAGCTTACAAGACAGGGGGCGAGAGACCCAGTACTTC.

This clone was picked up one time. The chain uses TRBV7-9 and TRBJ1-1; D gene uncertain. The CDR3 consists of 12 residues. V was clipped by 2 bases and J by 14 bases, with 15 bases between them. Germline V lookup: CDR1 SEHNR, CDR2 FQNEAQ (reference sequence). This CDR3 is CASSLSVGAVFF. The CDR3 DNA sequence: TGTGCCAGCAGCTTAAGTGTGGGAGCCGTCTTCTTT.

The chain carries TRBV6-6 and TRBJ1-5; 7 bases fit TRBD1. The junction had 4 bases not matched to a gene; V was cut back by 5 bases and J by 0 bases. Germline V gene sequence: CDR1 MNHNY, CDR2 SVGAGI (reference sequence). The CDR3 spans 15 residues. The CDR3 here is CASSPRGDSNQPQHF. The CDR3 DNA reads TGTGCCAGCAGTCCCAGGGGGGATAGCAATCAGCCCCAGCATTTT.

J is TRBJ2-5 and V is TRBV4-2; 8 bases line up with TRBD1. J lost 5 bases, V lost 1 base, and 6 bases had no gene match. CDR1 LGHNA and CDR2 YNFKEQ come from the germline V gene. CDR3 size: 15 residues. CDR3 nucleotide sequence: TGTGCCAGCAGCCAAGGGAACAGGGGGGTGGAGACCCAGTACTTC. Translating gives CASSQGNRGVETQYF.

The rearrangement uses TRBV6-1 and TRBJ1-2, with D maybe TRBD1 (5 bases). Trimming removed 6 bases at V and 4 bases at J, with 18 bases between. Germline V gene sequence: CDR1 MNHNS, CDR2 SASEGT. CDR3 length: 15 amino acids. CDR3 nucleotides: TGTGCCAGCAGCGGGGGTGGGGGTGGAACCTATGGCTACACCTTC. Translation gives CASSGGGGGTYGYTF.